The present entry profiles one TCR beta chain with its context. Its antigen target is currently unknown. Base qualities are not at hand, and no much larger clone is one base apart. TCR cDNA was made using 5'RACE template switching, a step that added a universal primer site and unique molecular identifiers. cDNA synthesis was primed from both the TCR alpha and TCR beta constant segments. Library amplification used two PCR steps, and the second PCR step added sample barcodes and sequencing adapters. Sequencing of the libraries was done on either Illumina HiSeq 2500 (2x100 bp) or NovaSeq (2x150 bp). The paper's data handling went like this. MIGEC handled demultiplexing of reads and collapsing into UMI consensus sequences, while MiXCR performed V(D)J alignment. Vaccine-responding clonotypes were defined with edgeR using replicate PBMC samples, requiring FDR below 0.01 and a log2 fold change above 5 up to day 15. Each bulk clonotype received a CD4 or CD8 identity based on whether the sequenced CD4 or CD8 repertoire contained that clonotype at higher abundance. In-frame beta chains were kept once TCRdb had trimmed the public reads at Q25 with fastp and called clones with MiXCR. A single entry per CDR3 protein holds the most common genes and DNA from its merged rows. What appears here as the V and J calls and clone size reflects TCRdb's work, not the paper's. The sample records some 600,000 distinct CDR3 sequences, roughly 12% of which are singletons. More than 12% of the sample goes to the ten largest clones.

Reading the label with the study, this specimen's treatment or condition is: live attenuated yellow fever vaccine strain. At each blood-draw timepoint, two biological replicates of bulk PBMCs were obtained. PBMCs were isolated from peripheral blood using a standard Ficoll-Paque protocol. TriZol was used to extract RNA from bulk PBMCs, CD4 and CD8 fractions, and dextramer-positive and dextramer-negative fractions. These data come from a study of T cells after yellow fever vaccination (dated by TCRdb to between 2018 and 2021). Describing the broader study: The SMART-Seq v4 Ultra Low Input RNA kit was used to prepare libraries from fractions with low cell numbers. Bulk TCR alpha and beta repertoires were sequenced longitudinally to track T-cell clones before and after primary and booster YFV17D yellow fever vaccination. Two healthy male donors made up the cohort, one aged 18 to 30 years and the other aged 30 to 40 years. Bulk PBMC replicates and cell subsets were isolated from blood drawn at multiple timepoints before and after both primary and secondary immunization.

Here is what the overall study found, with its caveats: Because only a couple of donors were included in the study, the extent to which the findings can be generalized is limited. Compared with the primary T-cell response, the secondary T-cell response was faster but weaker, reaching its peak on day 5 rather than on day 15. A small fraction of clonotypes showed up in both the CD4 and CD8 compartments, probably as a result of convergent recombination. After the booster, most of the clones that had expanded following primary vaccination were detected again (roughly 96% of CD4 and around 87% of CD8), which suggests that memory was broadly maintained. Because abundant contaminating clonotypes from the bulk population could be contained in FACS-sorted repertoires, computational filtering was required.

V is pared back by 6 bases and J by 5 bases, with 19 bases lying between the germline termini. Including cysteine and phenylalanine, the CDR3 has 15 amino acids. The sequence is cut down to CDR3 DNA, 45 bases in frame from base 1. The receptor chain draws on TRBV23-1 and TRBJ2-5, and TRBD2 may be the D gene, going by 6 matching bases. TRBV23-1 belongs to the ORF category, with a function that is uncertain. The TCR originated in a man in his thirties or forties who received the YFV17D yellow fever vaccine. The source material was PBMCs, sampled on the day of the yellow fever booster vaccination. CDR3 loop: CASRRKGSGVETQYF. The nucleotides are TGCGCCAGCAGGCGCAAAGGCTCGGGGGTGGAGACCCAGTACTTC.